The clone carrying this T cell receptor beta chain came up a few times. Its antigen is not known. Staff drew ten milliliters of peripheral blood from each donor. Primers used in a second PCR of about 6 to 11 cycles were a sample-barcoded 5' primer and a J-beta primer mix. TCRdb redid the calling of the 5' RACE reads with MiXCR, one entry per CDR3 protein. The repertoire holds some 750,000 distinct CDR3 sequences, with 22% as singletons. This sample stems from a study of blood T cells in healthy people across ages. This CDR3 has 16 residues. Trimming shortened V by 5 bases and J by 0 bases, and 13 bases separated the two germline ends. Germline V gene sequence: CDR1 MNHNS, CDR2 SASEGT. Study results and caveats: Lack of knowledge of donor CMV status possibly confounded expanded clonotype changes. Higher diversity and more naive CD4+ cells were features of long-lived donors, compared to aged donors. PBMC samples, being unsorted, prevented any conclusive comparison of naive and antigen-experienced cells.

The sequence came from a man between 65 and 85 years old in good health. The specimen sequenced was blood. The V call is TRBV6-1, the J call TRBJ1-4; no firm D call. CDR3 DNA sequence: TGTGCCAGCAGTCTTCCTCGCCTTACAACTAATGAAAAACTGTTTTTT. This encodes CASSLPRLTTNEKLFF.